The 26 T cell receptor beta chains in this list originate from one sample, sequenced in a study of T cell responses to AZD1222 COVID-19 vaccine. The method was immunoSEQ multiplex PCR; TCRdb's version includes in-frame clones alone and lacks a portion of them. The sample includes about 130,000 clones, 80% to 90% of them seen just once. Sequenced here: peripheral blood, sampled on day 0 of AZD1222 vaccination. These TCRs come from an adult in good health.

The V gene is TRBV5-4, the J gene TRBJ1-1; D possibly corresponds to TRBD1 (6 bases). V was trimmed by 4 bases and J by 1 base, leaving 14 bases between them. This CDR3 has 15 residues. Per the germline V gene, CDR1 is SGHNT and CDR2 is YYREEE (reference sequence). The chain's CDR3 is CASSGGGARNTEAFF. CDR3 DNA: TGTGCCAGCAGCGGTGGGGGGGCTCGGAACACTGAAGCTTTCTTT.

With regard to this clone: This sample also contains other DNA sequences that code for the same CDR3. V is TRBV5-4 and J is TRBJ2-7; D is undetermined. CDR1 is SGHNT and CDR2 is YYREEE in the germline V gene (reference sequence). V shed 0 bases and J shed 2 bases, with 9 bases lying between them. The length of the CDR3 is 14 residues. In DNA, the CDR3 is TGTGCCAGCAGCTTGGGCAGGAGTACCTACGAGCAGTACTTC. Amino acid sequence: CASSLGRSTYEQYF.

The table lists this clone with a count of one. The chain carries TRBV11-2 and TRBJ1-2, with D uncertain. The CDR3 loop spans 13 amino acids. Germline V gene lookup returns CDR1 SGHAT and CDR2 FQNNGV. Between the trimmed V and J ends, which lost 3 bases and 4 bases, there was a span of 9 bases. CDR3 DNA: TGTGCCAGCAGCTTTGGCAGTCTCTATGGCTACACCTTC. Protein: CASSFGSLYGYTF.

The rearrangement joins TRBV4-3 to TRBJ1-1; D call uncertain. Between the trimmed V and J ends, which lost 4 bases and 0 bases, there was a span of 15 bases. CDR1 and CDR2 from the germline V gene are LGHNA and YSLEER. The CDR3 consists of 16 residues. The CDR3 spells CASSPRTSQMNTEAFF. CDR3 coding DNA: TGCGCCAGCAGCCCCCGGACGAGCCAAATGAACACTGAAGCTTTCTTT.

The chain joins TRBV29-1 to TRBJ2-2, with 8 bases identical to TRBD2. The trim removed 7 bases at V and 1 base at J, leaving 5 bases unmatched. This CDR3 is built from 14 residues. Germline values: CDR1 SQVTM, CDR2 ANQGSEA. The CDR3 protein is CSAKRELNTGELFF. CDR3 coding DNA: TGCAGCGCAAAGCGGGAGCTGAACACCGGGGAGCTGTTTTTT.

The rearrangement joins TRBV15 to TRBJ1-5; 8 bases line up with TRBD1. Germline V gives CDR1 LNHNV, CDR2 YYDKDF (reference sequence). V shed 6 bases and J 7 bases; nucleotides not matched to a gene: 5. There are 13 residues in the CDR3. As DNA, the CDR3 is TGTGCCACCAGAGCGACAGGGGAGCAGCCCCAGCATTTT. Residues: CATRATGEQPQHF.

CDR3 protein: CASSLLWDRASNTEAFF. The CDR3 region has the DNA TGTGCCAGCAGTCTCTTGTGGGACAGGGCCTCCAACACTGAAGCTTTCTTT. This rearrangement joins TRBV27 to TRBJ1-1; TRBD1 matches at 9 bases. Germline CDR1 and CDR2: MNHEY and SMNVEV (reference sequence). V dropped 5 bases and J dropped 2; count of bases not matched to a gene: 12. The CDR3 loop spans 17 amino acids.

The CDR3 sequence is CASSPQSWNQPQHF. The CDR3 DNA reads as TGTGCCAGTAGTCCCCAAAGTTGGAATCAGCCCCAGCATTTT. The chain carries TRBV19 and TRBJ1-5; D is unclear. The germline V gene encodes CDR1 LNHDA and CDR2 SQIVND (reference sequence). This CDR3 spans 14 amino acids. The V and J ends lost 5 bases and 4 bases respectively, with 12 bases between them. The whole variable domain, remainder taken from reference TRBV19 and TRBJ1-5, is DGGITQSPKYLFRKEGQNVTLSCEQNLNHDAMYWYRQDPGQGLRLIYYSQIVNDFQKGDIAEGYSVSREKKESFPLTVTSAQKNPTAFYLCASSPQSWNQPQHFGDGTRLSIL.

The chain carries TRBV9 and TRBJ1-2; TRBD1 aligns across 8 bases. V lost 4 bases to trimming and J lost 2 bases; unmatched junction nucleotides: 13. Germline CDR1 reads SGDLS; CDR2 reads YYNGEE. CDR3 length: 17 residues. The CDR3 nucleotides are TGTGCCAGCAGCCTTCATGCGGGACAGGCTCCCAACTATGGCTACACCTTC. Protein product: CASSLHAGQAPNYGYTF.

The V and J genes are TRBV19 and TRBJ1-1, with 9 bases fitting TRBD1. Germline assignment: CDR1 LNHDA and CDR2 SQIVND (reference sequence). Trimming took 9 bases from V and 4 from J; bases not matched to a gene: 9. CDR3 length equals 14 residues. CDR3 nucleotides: TGTGCCAGCAAGACGGACAGGGGCTCCACTGAAGCTTTCTTT. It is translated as CASKTDRGSTEAFF.

The CDR3 loop is CASIRTAWNSGNTIYF. The CDR3 nucleotides are TGTGCCAGCATCAGAACGGCGTGGAACTCTGGAAACACCATATATTTT. This chain uses TRBV28 with TRBJ1-3; D gene unclear. CDR1 MDHEN and CDR2 SYDVKM come from the germline V gene. With 7 bases removed from V and 0 bases from J, the gap between germline ends came to 16 bases. The CDR3 spans 16 residues.

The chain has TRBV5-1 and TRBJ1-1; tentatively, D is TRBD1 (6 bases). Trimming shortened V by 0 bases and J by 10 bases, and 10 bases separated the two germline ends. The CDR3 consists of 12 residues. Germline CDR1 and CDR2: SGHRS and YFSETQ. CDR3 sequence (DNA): TGCGCCAGCAGCTTGGCACAGGGAGGAGCTTTCTTT. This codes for CASSLAQGGAFF.

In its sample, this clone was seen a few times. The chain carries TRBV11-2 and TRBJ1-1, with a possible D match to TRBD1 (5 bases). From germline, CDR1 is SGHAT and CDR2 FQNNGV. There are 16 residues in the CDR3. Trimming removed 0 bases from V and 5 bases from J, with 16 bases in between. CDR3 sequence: CASSLDPPGGKTEAFF. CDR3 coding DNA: TGTGCCAGCAGCTTAGATCCCCCGGGGGGGAAGACTGAAGCTTTCTTT.

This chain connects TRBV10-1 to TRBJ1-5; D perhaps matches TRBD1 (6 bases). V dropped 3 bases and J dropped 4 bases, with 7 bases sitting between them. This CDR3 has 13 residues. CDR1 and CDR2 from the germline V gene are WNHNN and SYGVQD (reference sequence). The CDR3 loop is CASSDQGNQPQHF. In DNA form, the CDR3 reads TGCGCCAGCAGTGATCAGGGGAATCAGCCCCAGCATTTT.

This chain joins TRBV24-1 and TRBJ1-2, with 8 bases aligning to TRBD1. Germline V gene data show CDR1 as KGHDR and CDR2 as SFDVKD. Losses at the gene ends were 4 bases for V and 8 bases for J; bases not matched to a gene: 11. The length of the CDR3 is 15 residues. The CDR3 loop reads CATSDPTTGAKGYTF. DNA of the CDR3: TGTGCCACCAGTGACCCCACGACAGGGGCTAAAGGCTACACCTTC.

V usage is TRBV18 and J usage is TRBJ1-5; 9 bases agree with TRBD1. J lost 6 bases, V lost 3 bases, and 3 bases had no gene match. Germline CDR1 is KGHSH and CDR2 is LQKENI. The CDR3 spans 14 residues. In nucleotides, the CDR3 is TGTGCCAGCTCACCGGGACAGGGTTTTCAGCCCCAGCATTTT. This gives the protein CASSPGQGFQPQHF.

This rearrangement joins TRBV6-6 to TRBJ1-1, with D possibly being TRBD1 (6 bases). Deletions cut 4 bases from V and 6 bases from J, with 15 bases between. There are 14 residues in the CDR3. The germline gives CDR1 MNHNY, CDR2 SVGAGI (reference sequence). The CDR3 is CASSSTGNDAEAFF. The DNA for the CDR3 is TGTGCCAGCAGTTCTACAGGGAATGACGCTGAAGCTTTCTTT.

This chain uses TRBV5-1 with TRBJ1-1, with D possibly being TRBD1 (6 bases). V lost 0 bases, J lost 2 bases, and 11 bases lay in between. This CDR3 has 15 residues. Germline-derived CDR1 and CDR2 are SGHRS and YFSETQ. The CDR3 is CASSLAPGVNTEAFF. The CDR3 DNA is TGCGCCAGCAGCTTGGCCCCAGGGGTAAACACTGAAGCTTTCTTT.

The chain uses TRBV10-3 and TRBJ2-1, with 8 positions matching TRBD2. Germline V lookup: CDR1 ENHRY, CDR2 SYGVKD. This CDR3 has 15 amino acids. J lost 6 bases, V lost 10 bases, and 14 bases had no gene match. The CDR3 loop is CATEKAGESLNEQFF. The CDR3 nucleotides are TGTGCCACTGAGAAAGCGGGAGAATCCCTCAATGAGCAGTTCTTC.

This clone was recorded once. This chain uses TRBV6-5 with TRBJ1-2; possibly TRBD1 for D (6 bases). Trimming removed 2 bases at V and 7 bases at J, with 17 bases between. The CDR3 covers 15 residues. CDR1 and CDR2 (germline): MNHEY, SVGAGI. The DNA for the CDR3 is TGTGCCAGCAGTTACACGGTTCCGGGGGGCGGTGGCTACACCTTC. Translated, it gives CASSYTVPGGGGYTF.

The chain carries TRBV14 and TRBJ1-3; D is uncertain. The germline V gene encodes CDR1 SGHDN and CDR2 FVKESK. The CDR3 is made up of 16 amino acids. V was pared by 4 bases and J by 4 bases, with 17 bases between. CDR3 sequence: CASSPRVDPDGNTIYF. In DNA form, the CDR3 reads TGTGCCAGCAGCCCACGGGTAGATCCCGACGGAAACACCATATATTTT.

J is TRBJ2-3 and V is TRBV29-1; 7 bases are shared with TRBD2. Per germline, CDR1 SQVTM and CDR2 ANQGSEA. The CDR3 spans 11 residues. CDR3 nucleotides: TGCAGTCCCGGGCGGGGGGATACGCAGTATTTT. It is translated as CSPGRGDTQYF.

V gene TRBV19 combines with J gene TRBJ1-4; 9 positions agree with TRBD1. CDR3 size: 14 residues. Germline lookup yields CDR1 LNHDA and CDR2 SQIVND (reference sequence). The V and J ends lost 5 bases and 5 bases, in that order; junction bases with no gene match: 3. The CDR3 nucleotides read TGTGCCAGTAGTGTCGGGACAGGGAATGAAAAACTGTTTTTT. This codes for CASSVGTGNEKLFF.

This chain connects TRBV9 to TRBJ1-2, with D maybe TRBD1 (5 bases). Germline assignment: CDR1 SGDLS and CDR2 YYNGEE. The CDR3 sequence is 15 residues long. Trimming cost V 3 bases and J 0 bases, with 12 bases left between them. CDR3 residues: CASSGTGIANYGYTF. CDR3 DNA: TGTGCCAGCAGCGGAACAGGAATCGCTAACTATGGCTACACCTTC.

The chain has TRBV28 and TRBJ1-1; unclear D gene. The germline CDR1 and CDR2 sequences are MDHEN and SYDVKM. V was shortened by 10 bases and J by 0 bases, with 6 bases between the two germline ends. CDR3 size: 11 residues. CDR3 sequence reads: CAIELNTEAFF. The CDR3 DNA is TGTGCCATCGAGTTGAACACTGAAGCTTTCTTT.

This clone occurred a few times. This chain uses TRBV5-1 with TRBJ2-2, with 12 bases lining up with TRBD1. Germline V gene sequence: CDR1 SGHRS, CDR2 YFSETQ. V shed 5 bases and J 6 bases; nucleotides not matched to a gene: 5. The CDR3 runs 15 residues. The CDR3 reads CASSSGTGGAGELFF. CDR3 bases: TGCGCCAGCAGTTCCGGGACAGGGGGCGCCGGGGAGCTGTTTTTT.